Here is one TCR beta chain with its context. Its antigen remains unidentified. This sample is drawn from a study of OX40 agonist ivuxolimab in advanced cancers. Looking at the study overall: All patients had ivuxolimab intravenously every 2 weeks at 0.01 to 10 mg/kg. Recorded diagnoses for dose-escalation patients were hepatocellular carcinoma, melanoma, renal cell or head and neck cancer. Findings and caveats of the study: CD4+ T cells averaged fewer expanded clones than CD8+ T cells.

Here immunoSEQ multiplex PCR was the method, and the copy in TCRdb shows in-frame clones only, minus some. This sample carries approximately 82,000 clones, approximately 89% of them seen once, and the ten largest clones take 2% to 3%. The V gene's germline CDR1 is SGHRS and CDR2 YFSETQ. Trimming cost V 2 bases and J 4 bases, with 10 bases left between them. The CDR3 extends over 14 amino acids. Material: CD4+ or CD8+ T cells sorted from blood, obtained in a trial of the OX40 agonist ivuxolimab. The genes are TRBV5-1 and TRBJ2-1; D is possibly TRBD1 (6 bases). The receptor comes from an adult with an advanced solid tumor such as melanoma, head and neck, liver or kidney cancer. DNA of the CDR3: TGCGCCAGCAGCTTCCGAGGGGGTTACAATGAGCAGTTCTTC. Protein product: CASSFRGGYNEQFF.